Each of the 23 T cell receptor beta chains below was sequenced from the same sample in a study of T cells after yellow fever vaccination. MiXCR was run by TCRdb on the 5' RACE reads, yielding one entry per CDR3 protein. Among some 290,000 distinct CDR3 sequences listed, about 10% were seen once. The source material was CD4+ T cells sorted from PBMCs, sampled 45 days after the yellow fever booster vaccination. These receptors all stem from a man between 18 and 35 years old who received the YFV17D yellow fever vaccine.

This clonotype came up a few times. CDR3 region: CASSELAGRETQYF. DNA for the CDR3: TGCGCCAGCAGCGAGTTGGCAGGGAGAGAGACCCAGTACTTC. The chain couples TRBV5-1 to TRBJ2-5; D could derive from TRBD1 or TRBD2 (5 bases each). CDR1 is SGHRS and CDR2 is YFSETQ in the germline V gene. The CDR3 sequence is 14 residues long. Trimming removed 4 bases at V and 4 bases at J, with 14 bases between.

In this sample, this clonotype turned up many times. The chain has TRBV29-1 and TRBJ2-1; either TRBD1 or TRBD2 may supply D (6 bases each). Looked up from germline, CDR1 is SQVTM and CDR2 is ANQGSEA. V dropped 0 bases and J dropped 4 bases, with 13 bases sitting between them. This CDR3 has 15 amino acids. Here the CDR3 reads CSVEDLGGPYNEQFF. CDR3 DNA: TGCAGCGTTGAAGATCTAGGGGGGCCTTACAATGAGCAGTTCTTC.

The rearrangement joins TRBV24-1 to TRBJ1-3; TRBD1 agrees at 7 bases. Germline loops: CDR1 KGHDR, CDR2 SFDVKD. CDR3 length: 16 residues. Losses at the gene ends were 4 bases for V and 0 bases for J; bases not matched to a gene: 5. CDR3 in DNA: TGTGCCACCAGTGAGCCCCGGGACAGCTCTGGAAACACCATATATTTT. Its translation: CATSEPRDSSGNTIYF.

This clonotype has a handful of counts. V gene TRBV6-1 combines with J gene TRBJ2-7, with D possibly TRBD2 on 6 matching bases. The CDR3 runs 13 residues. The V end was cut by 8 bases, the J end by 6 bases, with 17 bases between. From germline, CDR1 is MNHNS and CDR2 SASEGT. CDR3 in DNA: TGTGCCAGCCGGCGGGACTCGAGTCCCGAGCAGTACTTC. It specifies CASRRDSSPEQYF.

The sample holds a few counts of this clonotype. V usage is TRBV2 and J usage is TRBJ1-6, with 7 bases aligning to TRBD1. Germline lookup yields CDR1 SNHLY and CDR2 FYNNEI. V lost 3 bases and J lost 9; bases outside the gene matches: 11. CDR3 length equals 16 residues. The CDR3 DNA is TGTGCCAGCAGTGACCTATTACAGGGGACCGGTTCACCCCTCCACTTT. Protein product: CASSDLLQGTGSPLHF.

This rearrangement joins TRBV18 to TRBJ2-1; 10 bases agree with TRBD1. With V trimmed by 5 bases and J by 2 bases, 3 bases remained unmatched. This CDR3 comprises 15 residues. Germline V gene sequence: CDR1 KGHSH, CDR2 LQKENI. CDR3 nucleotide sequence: TGTGCCAGCTCAACCGGACAGGGGGCCTACAATGAGCAGTTCTTC. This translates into CASSTGQGAYNEQFF.

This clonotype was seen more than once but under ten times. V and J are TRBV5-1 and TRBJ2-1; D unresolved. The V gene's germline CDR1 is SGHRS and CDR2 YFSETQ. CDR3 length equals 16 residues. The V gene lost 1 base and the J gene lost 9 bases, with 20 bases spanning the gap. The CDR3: CASSLFGRPGVGEQFF. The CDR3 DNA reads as TGCGCCAGCAGCTTGTTCGGGCGGCCGGGCGTAGGTGAGCAGTTCTTC.

The CDR3 here is CASIPDRRSGYTF. The CDR3 DNA reads TGTGCCAGCATCCCGGACAGGAGGAGTGGCTACACCTTC. The V call is TRBV6-5, the J call TRBJ1-2; TRBD1 matches 7 bases. From germline, CDR1 is MNHEY and CDR2 SVGAGI. Trimming took 7 bases from V and 7 from J; bases not matched to a gene: 9. This CDR3 region has 13 residues.

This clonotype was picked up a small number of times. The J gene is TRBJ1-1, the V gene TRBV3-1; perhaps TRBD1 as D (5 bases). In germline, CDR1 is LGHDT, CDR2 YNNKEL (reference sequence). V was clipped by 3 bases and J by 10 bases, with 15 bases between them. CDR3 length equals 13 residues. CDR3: CASSQTRQGRAFF. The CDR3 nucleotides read TGTGCCAGCAGCCAGACCCGTCAGGGACGAGCTTTCTTT.

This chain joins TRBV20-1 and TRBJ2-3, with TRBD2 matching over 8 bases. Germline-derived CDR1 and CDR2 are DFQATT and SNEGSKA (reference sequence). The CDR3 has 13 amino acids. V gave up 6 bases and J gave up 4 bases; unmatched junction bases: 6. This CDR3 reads CSATGGRSDTQYF. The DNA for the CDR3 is TGCAGTGCAACGGGGGGGCGTTCAGATACGCAGTATTTT.

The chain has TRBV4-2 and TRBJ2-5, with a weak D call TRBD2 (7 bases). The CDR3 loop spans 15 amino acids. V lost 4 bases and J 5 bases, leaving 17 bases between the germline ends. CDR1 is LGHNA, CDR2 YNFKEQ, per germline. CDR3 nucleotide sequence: TGTGCCAGCAGCCCTTACACGGGGGGCCAGGAGACCCAGTACTTC. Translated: CASSPYTGGQETQYF.

CDR3 protein: CASSQYKGGGSYEQYF. For the CDR3, the DNA is TGTGCCAGCAGCCAATACAAGGGAGGAGGGTCCTACGAGCAGTACTTC. This chain connects TRBV5-6 to TRBJ2-7; D possibly corresponds to TRBD2 (6 bases). V lost 4 bases and J lost 1, with 18 bases in between. The CDR3 runs 16 residues. CDR1 is SGHDT and CDR2 is YYEEEE in the germline V gene.

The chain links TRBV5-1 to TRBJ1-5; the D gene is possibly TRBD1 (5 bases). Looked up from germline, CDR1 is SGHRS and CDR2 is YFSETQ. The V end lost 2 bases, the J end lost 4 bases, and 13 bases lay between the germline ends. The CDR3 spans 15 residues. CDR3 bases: TGCGCCAGCAGCTTCGACGGGGGAAAGAATCAGCCCCAGCATTTT. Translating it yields CASSFDGGKNQPQHF.

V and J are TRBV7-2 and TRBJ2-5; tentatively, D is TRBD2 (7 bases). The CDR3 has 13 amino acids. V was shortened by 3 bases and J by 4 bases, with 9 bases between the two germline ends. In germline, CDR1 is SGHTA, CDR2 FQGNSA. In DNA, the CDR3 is TGTGCCAGCAGCTTTCGGGGGGCAGAGACCCAGTACTTC. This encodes CASSFRGAETQYF.

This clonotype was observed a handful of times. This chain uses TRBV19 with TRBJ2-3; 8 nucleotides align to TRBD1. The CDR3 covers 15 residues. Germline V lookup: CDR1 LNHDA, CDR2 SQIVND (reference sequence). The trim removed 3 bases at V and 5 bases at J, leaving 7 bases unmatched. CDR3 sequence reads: CASSIARGLRDTQYF. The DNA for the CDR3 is TGTGCCAGTAGTATCGCCAGGGGGCTTAGAGATACGCAGTATTTT.

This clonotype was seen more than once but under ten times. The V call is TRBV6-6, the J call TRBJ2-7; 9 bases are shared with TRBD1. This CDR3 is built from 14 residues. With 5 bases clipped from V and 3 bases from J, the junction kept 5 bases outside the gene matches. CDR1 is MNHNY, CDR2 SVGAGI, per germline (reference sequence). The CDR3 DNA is TGTGCCAGCAGTACCGGGACAGGGCACTACGAGCAGTACTTC. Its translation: CASSTGTGHYEQYF.

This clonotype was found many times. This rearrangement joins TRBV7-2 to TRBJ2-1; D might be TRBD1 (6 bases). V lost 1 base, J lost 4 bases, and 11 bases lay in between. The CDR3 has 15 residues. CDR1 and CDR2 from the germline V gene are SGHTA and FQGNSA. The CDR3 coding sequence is TGTGCCAGCAGCTTAGGGGGGCGCGGTTACAATGAGCAGTTCTTC. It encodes CASSLGGRGYNEQFF.

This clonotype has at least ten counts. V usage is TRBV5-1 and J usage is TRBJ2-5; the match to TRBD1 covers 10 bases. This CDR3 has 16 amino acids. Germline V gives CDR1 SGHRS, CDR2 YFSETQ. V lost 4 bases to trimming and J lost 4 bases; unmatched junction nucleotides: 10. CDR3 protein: CASSISGTGVGETQYF. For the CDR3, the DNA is TGCGCCAGCAGCATCTCCGGGACAGGGGTAGGAGAGACCCAGTACTTC.

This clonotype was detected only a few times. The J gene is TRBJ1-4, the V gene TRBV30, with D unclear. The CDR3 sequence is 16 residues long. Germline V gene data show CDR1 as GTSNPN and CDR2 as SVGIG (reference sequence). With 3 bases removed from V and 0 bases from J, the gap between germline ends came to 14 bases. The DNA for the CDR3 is TGTGCCTGGAGCGGCCCTGACAAGACAACTAATGAAAAACTGTTTTTT. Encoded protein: CAWSGPDKTTNEKLFF.

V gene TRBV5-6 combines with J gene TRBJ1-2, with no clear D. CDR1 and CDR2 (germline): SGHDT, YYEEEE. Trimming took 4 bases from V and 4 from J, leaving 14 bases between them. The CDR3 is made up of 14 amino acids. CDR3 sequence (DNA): TGTGCCAGCAGCCGAGGAGGGTATGGCTATGGCTACACCTTC. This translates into CASSRGGYGYGYTF. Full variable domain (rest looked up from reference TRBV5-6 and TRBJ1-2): DAGVTQSPTHLIKTRGQQVTLRCSPKSGHDTVSWYQQALGQGPQFIFQYYEEEERQRGNFPDRFSGHQFPNYSSELNVNALLLGDSALYLCASSRGGYGYGYTFGSGTRLTVV.

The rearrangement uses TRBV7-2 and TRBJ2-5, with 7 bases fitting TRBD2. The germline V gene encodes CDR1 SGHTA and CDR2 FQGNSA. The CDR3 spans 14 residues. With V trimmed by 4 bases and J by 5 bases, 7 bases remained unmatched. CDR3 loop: CASSSGTTRETQYF. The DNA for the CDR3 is TGTGCCAGCAGCTCCGGGACTACGCGGGAGACCCAGTACTTC. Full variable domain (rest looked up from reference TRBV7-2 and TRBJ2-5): GAGVSQSPSNKVTEKGKDVELRCDPISGHTALYWYRQSLGQGLEFLIYFQGNSAPDKSGLPSDRFSAERTGGSVSTLTIQRTQQEDSAVYLCASSSGTTRETQYFGPGTRLLVL.

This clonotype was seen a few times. CDR3 bases: TGCGCCAGCAGCCATTCCCCGGCGGGGCAAGAGACCCAGTACTTC. Protein: CASSHSPAGQETQYF. The chain recombines TRBV4-1 with TRBJ2-5, with a weak D call TRBD2 (6 bases). V was pared by 3 bases and J by 2 bases, with 13 bases between. CDR3 length: 15 amino acids. CDR1 and CDR2 (germline): MGHRA, YSYEKL.

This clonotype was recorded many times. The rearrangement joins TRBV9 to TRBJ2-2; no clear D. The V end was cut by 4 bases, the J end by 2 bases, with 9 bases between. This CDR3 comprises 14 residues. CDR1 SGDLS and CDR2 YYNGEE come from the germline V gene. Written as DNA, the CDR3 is TGTGCCAGCAGCCCGATGACAAACACCGGGGAGCTGTTTTTT. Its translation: CASSPMTNTGELFF.